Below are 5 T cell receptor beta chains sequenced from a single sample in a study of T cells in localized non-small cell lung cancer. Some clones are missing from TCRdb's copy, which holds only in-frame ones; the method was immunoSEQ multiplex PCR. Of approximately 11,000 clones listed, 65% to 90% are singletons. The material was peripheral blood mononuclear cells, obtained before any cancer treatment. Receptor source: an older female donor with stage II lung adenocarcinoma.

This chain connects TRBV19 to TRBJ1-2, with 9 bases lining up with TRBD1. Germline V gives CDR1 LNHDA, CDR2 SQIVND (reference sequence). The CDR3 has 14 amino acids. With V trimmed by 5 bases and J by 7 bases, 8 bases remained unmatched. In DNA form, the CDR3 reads TGTGCCAGTAGTTCCGGACAGGGGTTTCCTGGCTACACCTTC. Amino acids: CASSSGQGFPGYTF. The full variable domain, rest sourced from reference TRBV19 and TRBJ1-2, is DGGITQSPKYLFRKEGQNVTLSCEQNLNHDAMYWYRQDPGQGLRLIYYSQIVNDFQKGDIAEGYSVSREKKESFPLTVTSAQKNPTAFYLCASSSGQGFPGYTFGSGTRLTVV.

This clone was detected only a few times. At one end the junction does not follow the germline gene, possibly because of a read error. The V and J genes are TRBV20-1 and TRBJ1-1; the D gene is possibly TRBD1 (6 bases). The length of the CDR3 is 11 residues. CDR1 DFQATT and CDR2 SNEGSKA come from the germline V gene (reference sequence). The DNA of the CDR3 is TGCAGTGACACCCGGGACACGGAAGCTTTCTTT. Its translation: CSDTRDTEAFF.

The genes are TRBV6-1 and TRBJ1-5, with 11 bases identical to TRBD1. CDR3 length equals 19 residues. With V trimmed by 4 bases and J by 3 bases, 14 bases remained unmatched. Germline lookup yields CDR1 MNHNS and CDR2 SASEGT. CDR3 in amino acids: CASSVGGDRGEWDNQPQHF. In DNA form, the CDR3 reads TGTGCCAGCAGTGTAGGGGGGGACAGGGGGGAATGGGACAATCAGCCCCAGCATTTT.

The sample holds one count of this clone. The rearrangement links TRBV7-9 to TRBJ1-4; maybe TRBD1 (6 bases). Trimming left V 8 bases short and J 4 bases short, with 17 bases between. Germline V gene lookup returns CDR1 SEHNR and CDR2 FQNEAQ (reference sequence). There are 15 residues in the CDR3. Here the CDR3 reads CASSIAGQSNEKLFF. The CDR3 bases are TGTGCCAGCTCCATAGCCGGACAGAGTAATGAAAAACTGTTTTTT.

CDR3: CASSPPGRYEQYF. The CDR3, as DNA: TGTGCCAGCAGCCCACCGGGACGCTACGAGCAGTACTTC. The chain is built from TRBV7-6 and TRBJ2-7, with D perhaps TRBD1 or TRBD2 (5 bases each). V was pared by 5 bases and J by 3 bases, with 11 bases between. Germline CDR1 and CDR2: SGHVS and FNYEAQ. This CDR3 is built from 13 residues.